This T cell receptor beta chain is from a study of T cell repertoires in cytomegalovirus infection. At the level of the study: Used in the study were CMV epitopes, some recently identified and HLA-C-restricted, others well-studied and HLA-B-restricted. Public signatures in TCR beta pointed to CMV infection and matching HLA type.

TCRdb called the reads again in MiXCR, with one record for every CDR3 protein. The sample lists about 890,000 distinct CDR3 sequences, around a third occurring once. The CDR3 covers 13 residues. Germline V gives CDR1 SGHVS, CDR2 FNYEAQ. V shed 3 bases and J shed 6 bases, with 11 bases lying between them. General study results and limits: Summed frequency of shared TCR beta families picked out CMV carriers who also had the relevant HLA.

This clonotype was seen more than once but under ten times. Antigen specificity is unknown. The clonotype comes from a human donor in good health (CMV status not recorded). Some clones in this sample may be carry-over from other donors' samples. The V call is TRBV7-6, the J call TRBJ1-2, with D unclear. The source was cultured CD8+ T cells from PBMCs, collected from culture after CMV antigen stimulation. The CDR3 loop reads CASSFEVLDGYTF. The CDR3 DNA reads as TGTGCCAGCAGCTTTGAAGTTCTCGATGGCTACACCTTC.